The present T cell receptor beta chain was sequenced within a study of cytomegalovirus exposure and HLA in healthy donors. Study details: Unique TCR beta sequences numbering about 100 million came from about 179 million T cells in an earlier analysis.

Study-level results: A later analysis linked a missense variant in DCLRE1C to the trimming of TCR beta V and J genes.

V shed 2 bases and J shed 6 bases, with 6 bases lying between them. This CDR3 region has 11 residues. CDR1 and CDR2 (germline): SGHRS, YFSETQ. About this clone itself: Its antigen is currently unknown.

PCR used 60 Vbeta primers and 13 Jbeta primers. The table came from immunoSEQ multiplex PCR; TCRdb's copy has only in-frame clones and leaves some out. This sample's clone table lists about 160,000 clones. The TCR sequence derives from a man aged 25-45 years in good health and CMV-seronegative. Sequenced sample: PBMCs. The chain is built from TRBV5-1 and TRBJ2-7; D is possibly TRBD2 (5 bases). The CDR3 region is CASSFGGEQYF. The CDR3 DNA is TGCGCCAGCAGCTTCGGAGGCGAGCAGTACTTC.